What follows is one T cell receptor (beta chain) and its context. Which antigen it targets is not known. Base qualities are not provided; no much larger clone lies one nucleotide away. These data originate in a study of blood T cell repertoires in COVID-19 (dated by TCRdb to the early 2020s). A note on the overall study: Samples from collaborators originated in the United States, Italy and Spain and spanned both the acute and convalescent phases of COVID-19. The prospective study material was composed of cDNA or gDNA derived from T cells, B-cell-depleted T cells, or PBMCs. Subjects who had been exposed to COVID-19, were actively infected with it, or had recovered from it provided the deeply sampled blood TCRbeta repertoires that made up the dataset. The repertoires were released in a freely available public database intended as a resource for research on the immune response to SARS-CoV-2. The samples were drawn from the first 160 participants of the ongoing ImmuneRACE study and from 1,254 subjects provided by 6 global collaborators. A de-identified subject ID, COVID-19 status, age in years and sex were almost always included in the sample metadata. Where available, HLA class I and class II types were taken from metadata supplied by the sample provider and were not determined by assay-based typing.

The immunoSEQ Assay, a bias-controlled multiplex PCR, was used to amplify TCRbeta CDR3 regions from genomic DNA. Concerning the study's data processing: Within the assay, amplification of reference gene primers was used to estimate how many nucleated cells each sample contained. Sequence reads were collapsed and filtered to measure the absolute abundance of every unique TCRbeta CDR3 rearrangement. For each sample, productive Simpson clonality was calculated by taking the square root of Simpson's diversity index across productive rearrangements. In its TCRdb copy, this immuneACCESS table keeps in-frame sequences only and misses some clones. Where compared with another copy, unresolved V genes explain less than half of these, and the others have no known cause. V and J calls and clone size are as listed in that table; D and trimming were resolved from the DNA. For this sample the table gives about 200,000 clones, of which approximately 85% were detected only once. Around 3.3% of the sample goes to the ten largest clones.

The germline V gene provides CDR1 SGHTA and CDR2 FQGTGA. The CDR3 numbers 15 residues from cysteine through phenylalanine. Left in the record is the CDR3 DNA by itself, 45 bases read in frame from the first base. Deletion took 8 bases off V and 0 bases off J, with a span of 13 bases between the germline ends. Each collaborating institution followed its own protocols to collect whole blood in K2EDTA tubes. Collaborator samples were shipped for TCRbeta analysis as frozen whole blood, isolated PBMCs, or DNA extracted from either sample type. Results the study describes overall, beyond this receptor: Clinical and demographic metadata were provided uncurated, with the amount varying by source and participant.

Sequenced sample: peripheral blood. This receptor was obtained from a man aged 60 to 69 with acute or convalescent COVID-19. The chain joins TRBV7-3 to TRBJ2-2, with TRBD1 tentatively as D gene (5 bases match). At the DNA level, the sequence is TGTGCCAGCGGGGCCGAGACAGCGAACACCGGGGAGCTGTTTTTT. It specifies CASGAETANTGELFF.